These 15 T cell receptor beta chains were sequenced from one sample in a study of identical twins. Each CDR3 protein is one row after TCRdb ran MiXCR on the 5' RACE reads. Counted here are under 900,000 distinct CDR3 sequences, 15% to 20% occurring once; the ten biggest clones make up 10% to 15%. These data also featured in a second study, about T cells expressing NK-cell markers.

Sequences were obtained from PBMCs. Receptor source: a woman in her late teens or twenties in good health.

The table lists this clonotype with a few counts. The chain carries TRBV5-5 and TRBJ2-1; 7 positions match TRBD1. CDR1 and CDR2 (germline): SGHKS, YYEKEE (reference sequence). The CDR3 spans 14 residues. V lost 4 bases, J lost 6 bases, and 7 bases stayed unmatched. The CDR3 reads CASSDRDSLNEQFF. CDR3 coding DNA: TGTGCCAGCAGCGACCGGGACAGTCTCAATGAGCAGTTCTTC.

The V call is TRBV5-1, the J call TRBJ2-1; TRBD2 matches at 16 bases. In germline, CDR1 is SGHRS, CDR2 YFSETQ. Trimming cost V 3 bases and J 2 bases; bases outside gene matches: 8. The CDR3 sequence is 19 residues long. In DNA, the CDR3 is TGCGCCAGCAGCTACGGAACCGGGACTAGCGGGGGGGCCTACAATGAGCAGTTCTTC. This sequence encodes CASSYGTGTSGGAYNEQFF.

The CDR3 DNA is TGCAGCGCCCTCTGGACACCGCAGCCTACGCAGTATTTT. Translation gives CSALWTPQPTQYF. The chain combines TRBV29-1 with TRBJ2-3; maybe TRBD1 (5 bases). Germline lookup yields CDR1 SQVTM and CDR2 ANQGSEA. V was clipped by 7 bases and J by 8 bases, with 19 bases between them. CDR3 length: 13 residues.

The V and J genes are TRBV6-8 and TRBJ2-5; 8 nucleotides line up with TRBD2. The CDR3 runs to 12 residues. J was trimmed by 4 bases and V by 7 bases; bases with no gene match: 2. Germline loops: CDR1 MNHGY, CDR2 SAAAGT. CDR3: CASKAGGETQYF. Here the CDR3 DNA reads TGTGCCAGCAAGGCGGGGGGAGAGACCCAGTACTTC.

The genes are TRBV25-1 and TRBJ2-2; 11 nucleotides align to TRBD1. The CDR3 has 16 residues. Losses at the gene ends were 4 bases for V and 7 bases for J; bases not matched to a gene: 8. The germline CDR1 and CDR2 sequences are MGHDK and SYGVNS. In nucleotides, the CDR3 is TGTGCCAGCAGTGCTCCCGGGACAGGGGGAAACGGGGAGCTGTTTTTT. Amino acid sequence: CASSAPGTGGNGELFF.

The rearrangement uses TRBV9 and TRBJ2-1; tentative D call: TRBD2 (5 bases). The germline gives CDR1 SGDLS, CDR2 YYNGEE. CDR3 size: 15 residues. Trimming removed 4 bases from V and 7 bases from J, with 18 bases in between. CDR3 sequence reads: CASSPPVRASNEQFF. The CDR3 DNA reads as TGTGCCAGCAGCCCTCCCGTGAGGGCCTCAAATGAGCAGTTCTTC.

The chain carries TRBV7-3 and TRBJ2-3, with 7 bases identical to TRBD2. The germline CDR1 and CDR2 sequences are SGHTA and FQGTGA. This CDR3 contains 12 residues. V was clipped by 5 bases and J by 8 bases; unmatched bases: 4. In nucleotides, the CDR3 is TGTGCCAGCAGCCCGGGGGGTAGTACGCAGTATTTT. Its protein is CASSPGGSTQYF. Full variable domain (missing parts from reference TRBV7-3 and TRBJ2-3): GAGVSQTPSNKVTEKGKYVELRCDPISGHTALYWYRQSLGQGPEFLIYFQGTGAADDSGLPNDRFFAVRPEGSVSTLKIQRTERGDSAVYLCASSPGGSTQYFGPGTRLTVL.

The chain carries TRBV20-1 and TRBJ2-7, with 10 bases lining up with TRBD2. This CDR3 has 14 residues. The V gene's germline CDR1 is DFQATT and CDR2 SNEGSKA (reference sequence). Trimming at V came to 2 bases and at J to 4 bases, leaving 5 bases not matched to a gene. The CDR3 DNA follows: TGCAGTGCTAGAAGGACTAGCGGAACTTACGAGCAGTACTTC. This sequence encodes CSARRTSGTYEQYF.

The chain uses TRBV5-1 and TRBJ2-2; D may be TRBD2 (6 bases). V was trimmed by 7 bases and J by 2 bases, leaving 18 bases between them. This CDR3 has 16 residues. The germline gives CDR1 SGHRS, CDR2 YFSETQ. The CDR3 region has the DNA TGCGCCAGCCAAGAGAGGAGGGGACCCAACACCGGGGAGCTGTTTTTT. Protein: CASQERRGPNTGELFF. The whole variable domain, remainder taken from reference TRBV5-1 and TRBJ2-2, is KAGVTQTPRYLIKTRGQQVTLSCSPISGHRSVSWYQQTPGQGLQFLFEYFSETQRNKGNFPGRFSGRQFSNSRSEMNVSTLELGDSALYLCASQERRGPNTGELFFGEGSRLTVL.

The J gene is TRBJ1-1, the V gene TRBV20-1; D gene unclear. The length of the CDR3 is 11 residues. V lost 8 bases and J 1 base, leaving 8 bases between the germline ends. The V gene's germline CDR1 is DFQATT and CDR2 SNEGSKA (reference sequence). Here the CDR3 reads CSITTNTEAFF. CDR3 coding DNA: TGCAGTATTACGACGAACACTGAAGCTTTCTTT.

Many counts were recorded for this clonotype. The chain carries TRBV20-1 and TRBJ2-7; no reliable D call. There are 13 residues in the CDR3. V lost 0 bases to trimming and J lost 3 bases, with 9 bases between them. CDR1 is DFQATT and CDR2 is SNEGSKA in the germline V gene (reference sequence). In DNA, the CDR3 is TGCAGTGCTAGAGATCTGACGGGCTACGAGCAGTACTTC. Translated: CSARDLTGYEQYF.

The chain combines TRBV20-1 with TRBJ2-4; no clear D. The germline CDR1 and CDR2 sequences are DFQATT and SNEGSKA (reference sequence). The V end was cut by 2 bases, the J end by 0 bases, with 8 bases between. The CDR3 has 14 amino acids. The CDR3 is CSARPTLAKNIQYF. CDR3 bases: TGCAGTGCTAGACCCACCCTAGCCAAAAACATTCAGTACTTC.

This chain joins TRBV15 and TRBJ2-7; D assignment may be TRBD1 or TRBD2 (5 bases each). CDR3 length: 16 residues. Germline V CDR1 and CDR2: LNHNV, YYDKDF (reference sequence). The V and J ends lost 0 bases and 2 bases respectively, with 14 bases between them. Written as DNA, the CDR3 is TGTGCCACCAGCAGAGATTTAGGGACCGATCCCTACGAGCAGTACTTC. Amino acid sequence: CATSRDLGTDPYEQYF. Variable domain in full (rest from reference TRBV15 and TRBJ2-7): DAMVIQNPRYQVTQFGKPVTLSCSQTLNHNVMYWYQQKSSQAPKLLFHYYDKDFNNEADTPDNFQSRRPNTSFCFLDIRSPGLGDTAMYLCATSRDLGTDPYEQYFGPGTRLTVT.

The V gene is TRBV11-1, the J gene TRBJ2-1; 7 positions agree with TRBD2. The CDR3 is 16 amino acids. V was pared by 3 bases and J by 7 bases, with 12 bases of the junction left unmatched. Looked up from germline, CDR1 is SGHAT and CDR2 is FQDESV (reference sequence). CDR3 amino acids: CASSLLLGGFKNEQFF. CDR3 DNA: TGTGCCAGCAGCTTGCTTCTCGGGGGGTTCAAGAATGAGCAGTTCTTC.

This clonotype has at least ten counts. The CDR3 here is CASSLRGPTQPQHF. CDR3 nucleotides: TGTGCCAGCAGTCTCAGGGGCCCGACCCAGCCCCAGCATTTT. J is TRBJ1-5 and V is TRBV6-1; D may be TRBD1 (6 bases). CDR1 and CDR2 (germline): MNHNS, SASEGT. The CDR3 contains 14 residues. Deletions cut 5 bases from V and 7 bases from J, with 15 bases between.